This T cell receptor (beta chain) stems from a study of OX40 agonist ivuxolimab in advanced cancers. Study as a whole: Each dose-escalation patient presented with hepatocellular carcinoma, melanoma, renal cell or head and neck cancer. The study, taken as a whole, reports: Mean expanded clone counts were higher in CD8+ than CD4+ T cells. The study found among the lowest clonal expansion in partial responders at 0.1-3.0 mg/kg.

The CDR3 runs 14 residues. The V gene's germline CDR1 is SEHNR and CDR2 FQNEAQ (reference sequence). With 6 bases removed from V and 0 bases from J, the gap between germline ends came to 11 bases. Generated by immunoSEQ multiplex PCR, the TCRdb table keeps only in-frame clones and is missing some. Of tens of thousands of clones listed, 65% to 85% are singletons. To note about this clone: What it recognizes is unknown.

The TCR originated in an adult with an advanced solid tumor such as melanoma, head and neck, liver or kidney cancer. The genes are TRBV7-9 and TRBJ1-1; tentative D call: TRBD1 (6 bases). The sample here was CD4+ or CD8+ T cells sorted from blood, taken in a trial of the OX40 agonist ivuxolimab. CDR3 coding DNA: TGTGCCAGCAGTACCCCAGGGGTGAACACTGAAGCTTTCTTT. Encoded protein: CASSTPGVNTEAFF.